This TCR beta chain is from a study of siplizumab effects on memory and regulatory T cells. Study-wide points: Naive T cells were seen as more diverse than memory cells and as major alloresponse contributors.

A word on this clone: Its antigen is not identified.

Assaying covered about 99,000 TCR templates per sample. Here immunoSEQ multiplex PCR was the method, and the copy in TCRdb shows in-frame clones only, minus some. The sample holds about 97,000 clones, approximately 90% seen once. With 4 bases removed from V and 6 bases from J, the gap between germline ends came to 12 bases. From germline, CDR1 is SGHDN and CDR2 FVKESK. The CDR3 loop spans 13 amino acids. The receptor comes from a human donor in good health. The V gene is TRBV14, the J gene TRBJ1-2; no clear D gene. Sample: CD4+ T cells sorted from blood. The CDR3 nucleotides read TGTGCCAGCAGCCGTCGGATTAATAATGGCTACACCTTC. Protein: CASSRRINNGYTF.